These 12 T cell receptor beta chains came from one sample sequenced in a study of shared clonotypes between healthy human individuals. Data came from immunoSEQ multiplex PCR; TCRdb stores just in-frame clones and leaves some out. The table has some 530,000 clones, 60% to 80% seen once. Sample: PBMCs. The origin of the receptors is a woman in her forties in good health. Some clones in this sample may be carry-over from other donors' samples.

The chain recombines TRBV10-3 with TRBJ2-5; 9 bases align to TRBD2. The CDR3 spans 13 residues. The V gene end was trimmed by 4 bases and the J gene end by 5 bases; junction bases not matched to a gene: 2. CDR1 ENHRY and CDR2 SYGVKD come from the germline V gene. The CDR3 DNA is TGTGCCATCAGTGCCACTAGCGGGGAGACCCAGTACTTC. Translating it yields CAISATSGETQYF.

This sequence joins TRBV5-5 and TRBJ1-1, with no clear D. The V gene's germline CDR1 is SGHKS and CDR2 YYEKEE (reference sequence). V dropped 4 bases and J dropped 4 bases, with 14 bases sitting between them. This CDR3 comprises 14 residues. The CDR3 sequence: CASSAAGVVTEAFF. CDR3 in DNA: TGTGCCAGCAGCGCAGCTGGGGTTGTCACTGAAGCTTTCTTT.

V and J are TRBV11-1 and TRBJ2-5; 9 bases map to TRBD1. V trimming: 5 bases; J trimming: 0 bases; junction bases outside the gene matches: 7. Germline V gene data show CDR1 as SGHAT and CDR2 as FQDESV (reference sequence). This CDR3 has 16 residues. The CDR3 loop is CASSLRDRAYQETQYF. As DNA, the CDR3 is TGTGCCAGCAGCCTCCGGGACAGGGCTTACCAAGAGACCCAGTACTTC.

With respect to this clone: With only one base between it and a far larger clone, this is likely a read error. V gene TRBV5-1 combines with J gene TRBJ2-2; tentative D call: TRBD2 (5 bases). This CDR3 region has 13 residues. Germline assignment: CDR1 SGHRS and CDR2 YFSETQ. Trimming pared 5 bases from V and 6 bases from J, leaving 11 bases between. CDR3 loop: CASRLVGSGELFF. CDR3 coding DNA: TGCGCCAGCAGACTAGTGGGCTCCGGGGAGCTGTTTTTT.

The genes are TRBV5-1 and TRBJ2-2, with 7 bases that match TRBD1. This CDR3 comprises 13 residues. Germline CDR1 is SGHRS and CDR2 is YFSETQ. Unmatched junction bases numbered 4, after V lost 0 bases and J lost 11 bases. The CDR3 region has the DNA TGCGCCAGCAGCTTGGGACAGGGTATCGAGCTGTTTTTT. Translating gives CASSLGQGIELFF.

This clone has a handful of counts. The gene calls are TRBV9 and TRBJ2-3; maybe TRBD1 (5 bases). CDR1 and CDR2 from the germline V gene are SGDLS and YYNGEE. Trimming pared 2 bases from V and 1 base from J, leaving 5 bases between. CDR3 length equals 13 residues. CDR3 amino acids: CASSVRGTDTQYF. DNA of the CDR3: TGTGCCAGCAGCGTCAGGGGCACAGATACGCAGTATTTT.

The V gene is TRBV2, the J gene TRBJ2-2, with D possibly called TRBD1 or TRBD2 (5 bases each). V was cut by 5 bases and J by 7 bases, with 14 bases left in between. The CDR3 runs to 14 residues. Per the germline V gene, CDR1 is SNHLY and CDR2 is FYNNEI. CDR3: CASSSFDGGGELFF. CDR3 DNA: TGTGCCAGCAGTTCTTTCGATGGGGGCGGGGAGCTGTTTTTT. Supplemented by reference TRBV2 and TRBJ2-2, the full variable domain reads EPEVTQTPSHQVTQMGQEVILRCVPISNHLYFYWYRQILGQKVEFLVSFYNNEISEKSEIFDDQFSVERPDGSNFTLKIRSTKLEDSAMYFCASSSFDGGGELFFGEGSRLTVL.

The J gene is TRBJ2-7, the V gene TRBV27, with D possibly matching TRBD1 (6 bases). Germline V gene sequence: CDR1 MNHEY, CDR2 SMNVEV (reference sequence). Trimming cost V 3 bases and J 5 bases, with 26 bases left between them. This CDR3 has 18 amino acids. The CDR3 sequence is CASSFISSGVAGPHEQYF. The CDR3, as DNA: TGTGCCAGCAGTTTTATCTCCTCAGGGGTAGCCGGCCCCCACGAGCAGTACTTC.

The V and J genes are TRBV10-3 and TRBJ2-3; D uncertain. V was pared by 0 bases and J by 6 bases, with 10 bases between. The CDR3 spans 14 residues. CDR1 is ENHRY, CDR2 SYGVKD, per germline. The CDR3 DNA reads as TGTGCCATCAGTGAGTCTGGCCACGAGGATACGCAGTATTTT. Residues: CAISESGHEDTQYF.

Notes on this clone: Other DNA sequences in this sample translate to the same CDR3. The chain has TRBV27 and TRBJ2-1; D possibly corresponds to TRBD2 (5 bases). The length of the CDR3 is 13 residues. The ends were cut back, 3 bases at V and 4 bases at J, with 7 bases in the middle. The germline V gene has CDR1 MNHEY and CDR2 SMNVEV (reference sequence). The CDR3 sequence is CASSLTGYNEQFF. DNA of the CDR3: TGTGCCAGCAGTTTGACGGGATACAATGAGCAGTTCTTC.

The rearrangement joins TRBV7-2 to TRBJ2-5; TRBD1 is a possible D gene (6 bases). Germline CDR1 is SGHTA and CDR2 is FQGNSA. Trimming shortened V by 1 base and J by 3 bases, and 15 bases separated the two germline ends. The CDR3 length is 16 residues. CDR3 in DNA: TGTGCCAGCAGCTTAGTGGGCGGCCCAGGGGAAGAGACCCAGTACTTC. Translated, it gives CASSLVGGPGEETQYF. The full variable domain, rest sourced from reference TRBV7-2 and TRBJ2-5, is GAGVSQSPSNKVTEKGKDVELRCDPISGHTALYWYRQSLGQGLEFLIYFQGNSAPDKSGLPSDRFSAERTGGSVSTLTIQRTQQEDSAVYLCASSLVGGPGEETQYFGPGTRLLVL.

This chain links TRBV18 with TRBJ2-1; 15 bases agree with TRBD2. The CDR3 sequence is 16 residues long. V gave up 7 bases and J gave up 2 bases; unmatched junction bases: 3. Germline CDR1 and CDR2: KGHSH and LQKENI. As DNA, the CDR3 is TGTGCCAGCTTGTGGACTAGCGGGAGGGCCTACAATGAGCAGTTCTTC. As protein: CASLWTSGRAYNEQFF.